The rows below give T cell receptor beta chains drawn from one sample of a study of blood T cells in healthy people across ages. One entry per CDR3 protein, called by TCRdb with MiXCR from the 5' RACE reads. The table lists hundreds of thousands of distinct CDR3 sequences, around 43% of them singletons. Sample: blood. The receptor set was obtained from a man aged 55 to 70 in good health. CDR3s include the opening cysteine and the closing phenylalanine or tryptophan. A D gene is named only where the DNA matches it firmly. The size of a clone is reported for some rows only, either as once, few or many, or as a class for expanded clones.

V gene	clone size	J gene	D gene	CDR3 DNA	CDR3 protein
TRBV28	NA	TRBJ1-1	NA	TGTGCCAGTGTTTCGAGAAACACTGAAGCTTTCTTT	CASVSRNTEAFF
TRBV7-2	few	TRBJ1-5	NA	TGTGCCAGCAGCTTAGGTGGAGGGGCAAATCAGCCCCAGCATTTT	CASSLGGGANQPQHF
TRBV20-1	NA	TRBJ1-6	TRBD1	TGCAGTGCGCCTCCGGGACAGGCCATCTATAATTCACCCCTCCACTTT	CSAPPGQAIYNSPLHF
TRBV24-1	NA	TRBJ2-1	TRBD1	TGTGCCACCAGTGATACGCACAGGGGATCTTCACGGGAATCCTACAATGAGCAGTTCTTC	CATSDTHRGSSRESYNEQFF
TRBV20-1	NA	TRBJ1-2	TRBD1	TGCAGTGCTAGAGACACAGGGGTTATTGCGTATGGCTACACCTTC	CSARDTGVIAYGYTF
TRBV6-1	NA	TRBJ2-3	NA	TGTGCCAGCAGTGAACCGTGGGGGGCCCCAGATACGCAGTATTTT	CASSEPWGAPDTQYF
TRBV27	few	TRBJ2-7	TRBD2	TGTGCCAGCAGTAGTGGACTGACTCCGGGACTATCCTACGAGCAGTACTTC	CASSSGLTPGLSYEQYF
TRBV6-6	NA	TRBJ1-1	NA	TGTGCCAGCAGCCAGACGAACTTGGCTTTCTTT	CASSQTNLAFF
TRBV7-2	NA	TRBJ1-2	NA	TGTGCCAGCAGCTTCGCCAGGGGTGGCTACACCTTC	CASSFARGGYTF
TRBV20-1	few	TRBJ2-2	TRBD1	TGCAGTGTAAAGGGACAGGGGGCGCAGGCCGGGGAGCTGTTTTTT	CSVKGQGAQAGELFF
TRBV7-2	NA	TRBJ1-4	NA	TGTGCCAGCAGCTTAGAGGCGACAGCGGAACTGTTTTTT	CASSLEATAELFF
TRBV27	NA	TRBJ2-3	NA	TGTGCCAGCAGTGAAGAGGGCGCCTCCTCAGATGCGCAGTATTTT	CASSEEGASSDAQYF
TRBV7-2	NA	TRBJ2-5	TRBD2	TGTGCCAGCAGCTCCCTAGCGGGGGGGTACTTC	CASSSLAGGYF
TRBV5-1	NA	TRBJ1-4	NA	TGCGCCAGCAGAGAAACGGAAAATGAAAAACTGTTTTTT	CASRETENEKLFF
TRBV5-4	NA	TRBJ2-5	TRBD2	TGTGCCAGCAGCTCTAGCGGGGGGGCCACTGAGACCCAGTACTTC	CASSSSGGATETQYF
TRBV5-5	NA	TRBJ1-2	NA	TGTGCCAGCAGCTTGTTCGGGGACGGGGACTATGGCTACACCTTC	CASSLFGDGDYGYTF
TRBV28	NA	TRBJ2-5	TRBD1	TGTGCCAGCAGCCCTGCAGGGGGCGCCGGGCTTGAGCAGTACTTC	CASSPAGGAGLEQYF
TRBV12-3/TRBV12-4	NA	TRBJ2-7	TRBD1	TGTGCCAGCAGTACCTTCGGGGACAGGGACTCCAACGAGCAGTACTTC	CASSTFGDRDSNEQYF
TRBV4-1	many	TRBJ2-1	TRBD2	TGCGCCAGCAGCTCCTTTGGGACTAGCGGGGGGGCCAGGGAGCAGTTCTTC	CASSSFGTSGGAREQFF
TRBV20-1	few	TRBJ2-3	TRBD2	TGCAGTGCTAGACTAGCGGGGCCTGCAGATACGCAGTATTTT	CSARLAGPADTQYF
TRBV10-3	NA	TRBJ1-2	TRBD1	TGTGCCATCAGTGAGGACGGACAGGGAAGCTACACCTTC	CAISEDGQGSYTF
TRBV25-1	NA	TRBJ1-2	NA	TGTGCCAGCGGGGGGCCCGGCTATGGCTACACCTTC	CASGGPGYGYTF
TRBV11-2	NA	TRBJ1-5	NA	TGTGCCAGCCTCGGCTGCGGGGCTAGCAATCAGCCCCAGCATTTT	CASLGCGASNQPQHF
TRBV6-1	NA	TRBJ1-2	TRBD1	TGTGCCAGCACCAGGACAGGCGACTATGGCTACACCTTC	CASTRTGDYGYTF
TRBV7-9	NA	TRBJ2-1	NA	TGTGCCAGCAGCCACGGGACCGTTTCCTACAATGAGCAGTTCTTC	CASSHGTVSYNEQFF
TRBV29-1	many	TRBJ2-7	TRBD1	TGCAGCGTGGCGGGACAGGGGGGATTAAATCACTACGAGCAGTACTTC	CSVAGQGGLNHYEQYF
TRBV20-1	NA	TRBJ2-1	NA	TGCAGTGCTAGGATGGGTGGGGAGGAGCAGTTCTTC	CSARMGGEEQFF
TRBV30	NA	TRBJ2-7	TRBD1	TGTGCCTGGAGTCACGACAGGGGCTTCTCCTACGAGCAGTACTTC	CAWSHDRGFSYEQYF
TRBV20-1	NA	TRBJ1-4	NA	TGCAGTGCTAGAGATTCAGGGAGGAATGAAAAACTGTTTTTT	CSARDSGRNEKLFF
TRBV20-1	NA	TRBJ1-2	TRBD1	TGCAGTGCCATGGGACAGAGTAACAATCACTATGGCCACACCTTC	CSAMGQSNNHYGHTF
TRBV20-1	NA	TRBJ2-4	TRBD1	TGCAGTGCTAGGTGGGGACAGGGGGGAGACATTCAGTACTTC	CSARWGQGGDIQYF
TRBV29-1	few	TRBJ2-5	NA	TGCAGCCCCGTCGAAGAAGCACAAGAGACCCAGTACTTC	CSPVEEAQETQYF
TRBV7-2	NA	TRBJ2-7	NA	TGTGCCAGCAGCAAGAGTGGGGGCGCCTCCTACGAGCAGTACTTC	CASSKSGGASYEQYF
TRBV24-1	NA	TRBJ2-1	NA	TGTGCCTCCAGACCCGGGACCCTGGGGAATGAGCAGTTCTTC	CASRPGTLGNEQFF
TRBV5-5	few	TRBJ2-1	TRBD2	TGTGCCAGCAGCCGTGTGGGGGGGAGCTCCTACAATGAGCAGTTCTTC	CASSRVGGSSYNEQFF
TRBV20-1	NA	TRBJ2-7	TRBD2	TGCAGTGCTAGAGCCGCCGGACTAGCGGGGGCCCGTTACGAGCAGTACTTC	CSARAAGLAGARYEQYF
TRBV7-9	few	TRBJ2-5	NA	TGTGCCAGCAGCCCAGGCCTGGGGGCCCCAGAGACCCAGTACTTC	CASSPGLGAPETQYF
TRBV6-2/TRBV6-3	few	TRBJ2-7	NA	TGTGCCAGCAGAACCATCGGACGGTCCTACGAGCAGTACTTC	CASRTIGRSYEQYF
TRBV25-1	few	TRBJ1-5	NA	TGTGCCAGCAGTGAAGTGGGGAGCAATCAGCCCCAGCATTTT	CASSEVGSNQPQHF
TRBV3-1	NA	TRBJ1-1	NA	TGTGCCAGCAGCCAAGATGTCCCGAACACTGAAGCTTTCTTT	CASSQDVPNTEAFF
TRBV20-1	NA	TRBJ1-2	NA	TGCAGTGCTGATAGGGCCTTAGCGGGCTACACCTTC	CSADRALAGYTF
TRBV4-3	few	TRBJ2-5	TRBD1	TGCGCCAGCAGCCAAACTACAGGGGCCCAAGAGACCCAGTACTTC	CASSQTTGAQETQYF
TRBV28	NA	TRBJ1-2	NA	TGTGCCAGCAGTTTGACAGCGACGGGCTATGGCTACACCTTC	CASSLTATGYGYTF
TRBV4-1	once	TRBJ2-1	NA	TGCGCCAGCAGCCAAACCCCGCGCATCTCGGTCTACAATGAGCAGTTCTTC	CASSQTPRISVYNEQFF
TRBV7-2	NA	TRBJ1-6	TRBD1	TGTGCCAGCAGCGCGGGGACAGGGGGCAGTTCACCCCTCCACTTT	CASSAGTGGSSPLHF
TRBV5-1	few	TRBJ2-3	NA	TGCGCCAGCAGTCCGGGCGGGCCCACAGATACGCAGTATTTT	CASSPGGPTDTQYF
TRBV12-3/TRBV12-4	NA	TRBJ2-1	NA	TGTGCCAGCACCCTCCAGGGGACGAGCCCCGGGTATGAGCAGTTCTTC	CASTLQGTSPGYEQFF
TRBV6-5	NA	TRBJ1-3	NA	TGTGCCAGCAGTTACTCGCAGGGGTACGGAAACACCATATATTTT	CASSYSQGYGNTIYF
TRBV5-1	NA	TRBJ2-5	TRBD1	TGCGCCAGCAGCAGGGACAGGGAAGGGGGAGAGACCCAGTACTTC	CASSRDREGGETQYF
TRBV20-1	NA	TRBJ2-7	NA	TGCAGTGCAAGCTGGAGGAAGAACGAGCAGTACTTC	CSASWRKNEQYF
TRBV5-1	NA	TRBJ2-5	NA	TGCGCCAGCAGCTTGGAGCGGGTACAAGAGACCCAGTACTTC	CASSLERVQETQYF
TRBV28	NA	TRBJ2-7	TRBD1	TGTGCCAGCAGAGGGACAGGGGGCGGATTTTACGAGCAGTACTTC	CASRGTGGGFYEQYF
TRBV7-2	few	TRBJ2-7	NA	TGTGCCAGCAGCTTTAAAGACCGCCCTGGGTCCCAGTACTTC	CASSFKDRPGSQYF
TRBV3-1	NA	TRBJ2-2	TRBD1	TGTGCCAGCAGCCGACCCGGGACAGGGATCACCGGGGAGCTGTTTTTT	CASSRPGTGITGELFF
TRBV11-2	NA	TRBJ2-3	NA	TGTGCCAGCAGCTCCCCTTTGAGGCCGGGGGAAGTTCCTAGCACAGATACGCAGTATTTT	CASSSPLRPGEVPSTDTQYF